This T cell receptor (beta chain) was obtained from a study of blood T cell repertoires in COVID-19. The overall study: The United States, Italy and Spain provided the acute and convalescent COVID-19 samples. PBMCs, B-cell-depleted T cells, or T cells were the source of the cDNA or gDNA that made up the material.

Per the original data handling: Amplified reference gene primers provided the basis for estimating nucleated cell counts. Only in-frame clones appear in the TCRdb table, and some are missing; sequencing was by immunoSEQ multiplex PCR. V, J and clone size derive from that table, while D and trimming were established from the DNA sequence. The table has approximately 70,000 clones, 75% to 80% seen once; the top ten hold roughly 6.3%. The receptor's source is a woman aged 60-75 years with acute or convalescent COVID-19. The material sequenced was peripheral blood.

The CDR3 protein is CASSSWEWDTEAFF. Here the CDR3 DNA reads TGTGCCAGCAGCTCCTGGGAGTGGGACACTGAAGCTTTCTTT. This rearrangement joins TRBV3-1 (or the pseudogene TRBV3-2) to TRBJ1-1; unclear D gene. V lost 5 bases and J 3 bases, leaving 13 bases between the germline ends. The CDR3 is made up of 14 amino acids. The germline gives CDR1 LGHDT, CDR2 YNNKEL (reference sequence).